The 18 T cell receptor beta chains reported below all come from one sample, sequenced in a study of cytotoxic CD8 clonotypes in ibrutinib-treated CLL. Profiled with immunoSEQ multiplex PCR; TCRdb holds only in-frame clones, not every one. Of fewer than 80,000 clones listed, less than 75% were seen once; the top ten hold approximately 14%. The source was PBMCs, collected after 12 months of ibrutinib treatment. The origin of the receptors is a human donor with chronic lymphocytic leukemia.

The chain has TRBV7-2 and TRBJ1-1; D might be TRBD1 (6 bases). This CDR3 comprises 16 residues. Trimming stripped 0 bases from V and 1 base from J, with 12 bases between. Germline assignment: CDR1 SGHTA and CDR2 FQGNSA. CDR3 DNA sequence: TGTGCCAGCAGCTTAGCTTCAAGGGGGACGAACACTGAAGCTTTCTTT. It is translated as CASSLASRGTNTEAFF.

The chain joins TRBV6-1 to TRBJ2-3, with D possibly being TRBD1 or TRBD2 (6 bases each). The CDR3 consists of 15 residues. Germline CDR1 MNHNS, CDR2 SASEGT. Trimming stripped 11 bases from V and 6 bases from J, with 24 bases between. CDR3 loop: CAADSGGTIVDTQYF. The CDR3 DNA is TGTGCCGCCGATTCTGGGGGGACAATTGTGGATACGCAGTATTTT.

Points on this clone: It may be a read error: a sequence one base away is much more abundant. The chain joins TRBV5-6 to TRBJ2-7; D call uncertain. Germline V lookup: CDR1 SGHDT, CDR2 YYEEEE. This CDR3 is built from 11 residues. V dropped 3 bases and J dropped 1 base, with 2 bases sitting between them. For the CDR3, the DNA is TGTGCCAGCAGCTCGTCCTACGAGCAGTACTTC. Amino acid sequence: CASSSSYEQYF.

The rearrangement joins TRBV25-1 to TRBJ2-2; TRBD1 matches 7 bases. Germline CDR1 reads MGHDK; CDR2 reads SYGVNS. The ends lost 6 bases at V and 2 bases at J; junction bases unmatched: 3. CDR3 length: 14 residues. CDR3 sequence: CASRRQGNTGELFF. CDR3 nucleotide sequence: TGTGCCAGCAGGCGACAGGGAAACACCGGGGAGCTGTTTTTT.

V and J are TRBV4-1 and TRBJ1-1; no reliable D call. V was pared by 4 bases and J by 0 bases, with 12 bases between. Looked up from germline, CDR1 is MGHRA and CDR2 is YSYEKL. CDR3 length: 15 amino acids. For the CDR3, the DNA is TGCGCCAGCAGCCGTTCCGAGGGCATGAACACTGAAGCTTTCTTT. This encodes CASSRSEGMNTEAFF.

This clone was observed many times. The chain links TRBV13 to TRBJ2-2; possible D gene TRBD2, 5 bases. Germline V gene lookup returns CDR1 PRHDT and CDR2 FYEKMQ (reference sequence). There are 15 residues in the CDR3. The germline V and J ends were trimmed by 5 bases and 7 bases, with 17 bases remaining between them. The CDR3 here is CASSLVGVGDGELFF. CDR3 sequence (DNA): TGTGCCAGCAGCCTCGTTGGAGTCGGGGACGGGGAGCTGTTTTTT.

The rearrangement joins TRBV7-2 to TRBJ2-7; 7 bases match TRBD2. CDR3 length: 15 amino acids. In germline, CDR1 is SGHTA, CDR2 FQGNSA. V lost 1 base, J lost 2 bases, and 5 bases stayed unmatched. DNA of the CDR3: TGTGCCAGCAGCTTAGATCGAGGACTAGCCTACGAGCAGTACTTC. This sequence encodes CASSLDRGLAYEQYF.

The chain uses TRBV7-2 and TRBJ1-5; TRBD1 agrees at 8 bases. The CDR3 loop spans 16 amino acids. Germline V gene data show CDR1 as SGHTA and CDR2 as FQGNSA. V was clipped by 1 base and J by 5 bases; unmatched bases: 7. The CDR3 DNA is TGTGCCAGCAGCTTAGATAGGGGGACAGGCTATCAGCCCCAGCATTTT. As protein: CASSLDRGTGYQPQHF.

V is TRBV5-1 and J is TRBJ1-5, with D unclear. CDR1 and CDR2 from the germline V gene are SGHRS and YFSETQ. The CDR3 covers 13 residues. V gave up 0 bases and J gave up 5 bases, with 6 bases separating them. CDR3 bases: TGCGCCAGCAGCTTGGGGGTGGATCAGCCCCAGCATTTT. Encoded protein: CASSLGVDQPQHF.

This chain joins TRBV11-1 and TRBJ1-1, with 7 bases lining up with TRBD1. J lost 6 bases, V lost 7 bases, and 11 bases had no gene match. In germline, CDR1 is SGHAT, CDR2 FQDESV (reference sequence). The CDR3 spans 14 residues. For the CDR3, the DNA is TGTGCCAGCACCGACAACGCACAGGGGCCTGAAGCTTTCTTT. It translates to CASTDNAQGPEAFF.

CDR3 in DNA: TGTGCCAGCAGTGAGTTGACAGTAAACACTGAAGCTTTCTTT. The encoded protein is CASSELTVNTEAFF. The chain is built from TRBV25-1 and TRBJ1-1; a possible D gene is TRBD1 (5 bases). V lost 3 bases and J 2 bases, leaving 10 bases between the germline ends. The CDR3 extends over 14 amino acids. CDR1 MGHDK and CDR2 SYGVNS come from the germline V gene.

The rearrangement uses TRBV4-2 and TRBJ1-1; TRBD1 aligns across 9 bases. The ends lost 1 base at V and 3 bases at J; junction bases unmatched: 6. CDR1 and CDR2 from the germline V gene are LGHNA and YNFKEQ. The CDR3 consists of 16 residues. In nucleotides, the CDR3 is TGTGCCAGCAGCCAAGTGGGACAGGGAGGGTACACTGAAGCTTTCTTT. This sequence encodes CASSQVGQGGYTEAFF.

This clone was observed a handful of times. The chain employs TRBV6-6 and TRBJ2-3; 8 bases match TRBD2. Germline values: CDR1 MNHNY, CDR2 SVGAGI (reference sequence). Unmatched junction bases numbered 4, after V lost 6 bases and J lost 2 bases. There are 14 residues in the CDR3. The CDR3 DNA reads TGTGCCAGCAGACGGGAGGGAAACACAGATACGCAGTATTTT. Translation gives CASRREGNTDTQYF.

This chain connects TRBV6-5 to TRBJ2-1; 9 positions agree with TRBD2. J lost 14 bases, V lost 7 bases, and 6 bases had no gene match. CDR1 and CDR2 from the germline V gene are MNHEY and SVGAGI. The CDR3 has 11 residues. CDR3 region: CASTAGTSKFF. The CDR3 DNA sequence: TGTGCCAGCACCGCTGGGACTAGCAAGTTCTTC.

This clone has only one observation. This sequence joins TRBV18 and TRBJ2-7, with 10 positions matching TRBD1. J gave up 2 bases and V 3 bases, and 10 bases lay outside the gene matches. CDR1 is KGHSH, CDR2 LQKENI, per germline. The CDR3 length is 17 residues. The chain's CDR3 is CASSPAASGQGAYEQYF. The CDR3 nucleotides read TGTGCCAGCTCACCGGCCGCGAGTGGACAGGGGGCCTACGAGCAGTACTTC.

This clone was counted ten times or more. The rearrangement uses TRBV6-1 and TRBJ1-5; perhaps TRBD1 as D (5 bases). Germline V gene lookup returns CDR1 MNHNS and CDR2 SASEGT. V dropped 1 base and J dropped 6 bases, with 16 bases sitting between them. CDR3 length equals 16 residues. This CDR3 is CASSEVGAAFFQPQHF. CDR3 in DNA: TGTGCCAGCAGTGAAGTAGGGGCCGCGTTTTTTCAGCCCCAGCATTTT.

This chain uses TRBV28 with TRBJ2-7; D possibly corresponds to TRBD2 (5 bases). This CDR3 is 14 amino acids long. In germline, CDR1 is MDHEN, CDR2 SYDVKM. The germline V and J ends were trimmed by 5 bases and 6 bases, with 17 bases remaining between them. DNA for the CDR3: TGTGCCAGCAGTCCCGACCCGGTTGCGGGCGAGCAGTACTTC. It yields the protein CASSPDPVAGEQYF.

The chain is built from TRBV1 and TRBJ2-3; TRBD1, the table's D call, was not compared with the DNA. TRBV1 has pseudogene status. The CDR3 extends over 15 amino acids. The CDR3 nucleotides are TGCACCAGCAGCCACGCACTTGGGGGCGTAGATACGCAGTATTTT. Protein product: CTSSHALGGVDTQYF.